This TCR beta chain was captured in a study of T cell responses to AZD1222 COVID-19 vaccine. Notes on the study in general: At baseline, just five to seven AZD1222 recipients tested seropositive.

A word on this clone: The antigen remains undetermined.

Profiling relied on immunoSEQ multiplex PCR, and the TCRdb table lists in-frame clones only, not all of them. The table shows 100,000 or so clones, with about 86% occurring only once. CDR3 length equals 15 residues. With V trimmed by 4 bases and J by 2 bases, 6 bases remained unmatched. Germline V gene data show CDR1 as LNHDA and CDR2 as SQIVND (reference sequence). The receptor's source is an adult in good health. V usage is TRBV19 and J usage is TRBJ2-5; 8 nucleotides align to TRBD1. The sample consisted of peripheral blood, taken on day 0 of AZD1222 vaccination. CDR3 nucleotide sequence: TGTGCCAGTAGTACCAGGACAGGGATTCAAGAGACCCAGTACTTC. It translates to CASSTRTGIQETQYF.